The clone carrying this T cell receptor (beta chain) was found a few times. Its target is unknown. A read error may account for a junction end that differs from germline. The data stem from a study of blood T cells in healthy people across ages. Study results and limitations: It was not possible, with unsorted PBMCs, to conclusively compare naive and antigen-experienced cells. Long-lived donors exceeded aged donors in naive CD4+ cells and diversity.

Each of the donors had roughly 9.3 milliliters of peripheral blood drawn into EDTA-treated Vacutainer tubes. Per-sample PBMC isolation yielded at least 6.5 million cells. This CDR3 comprises 16 residues. Germline-derived CDR1 and CDR2 are SGHRS and YFSETQ. Through a sample-barcoded 5' primer and a J-beta primer mix, a second PCR was run for 7 to 11 cycles. TCRdb re-analysed the 5' RACE reads in MiXCR, keeping a single row per CDR3 protein. The data show around 900,000 distinct CDR3 sequences, 25% to 30% seen once. The chain has TRBV5-1 and TRBJ2-1, with 9 bases lining up with TRBD1. The J call may be in error: the DNA end matches TRBJ2-7 better. Sequenced input: blood. The sequence came from a woman of 80 years or more in good health. Here the CDR3 DNA reads TGTGCCAGCAGCCCAAGTCCCGGGACAGGGAACAATGAGCAGTACTTC. It codes for CASSPSPGTGNNEQYF.